This T cell receptor beta chain was sequenced in a study of T-cell memory formation after mild COVID-19. General study results and limits: Some responding clones appeared in pre-infection memory, suggesting cross-reactive memory joined. SARS-CoV-2 specificity was not confirmed for second-wave clones peaking on day 37. Later expanders leaned CD4+, whereas clones that contracted between day 15 and 85 were balanced CD4/CD8.

Constant-segment primers served in 5'RACE that generated TCR alpha and TCR beta cDNA libraries bearing sample barcodes and UMIs. From the 5' RACE reads, TCRdb called clonotypes with MiXCR, one entry per CDR3 protein. The repertoire consists of around 300,000 distinct CDR3 sequences, with roughly 8% occurring once and the leading ten covering approximately 23%. As for this clonotype: The antigen remains undetermined.

The length of the CDR3 is 15 residues. V lost 0 bases to trimming and J lost 1 base; unmatched junction nucleotides: 2. Per germline, CDR1 SGHRS and CDR2 YFSETQ. Sequenced input: PBMCs or a T cell subset sorted from them (not recorded which). The receptor was derived from a man aged 18 to 29 who had mild COVID-19 (a few samples of this study predate the infection). Cell type and time point are not known. V usage is TRBV5-1 and J usage is TRBJ2-3; 7 bases fit TRBD2. The chain's CDR3 is CASSLEAGRTDTQYF. In DNA, the CDR3 is TGCGCCAGCAGCTTGGAAGCGGGGCGCACAGATACGCAGTATTTT. The full variable domain, its missing parts supplied by reference TRBV5-1 and TRBJ2-3, is KAGVTQTPRYLIKTRGQQVTLSCSPISGHRSVSWYQQTPGQGLQFLFEYFSETQRNKGNFPGRFSGRQFSNSRSEMNVSTLELGDSALYLCASSLEAGRTDTQYFGPGTRLTVL.